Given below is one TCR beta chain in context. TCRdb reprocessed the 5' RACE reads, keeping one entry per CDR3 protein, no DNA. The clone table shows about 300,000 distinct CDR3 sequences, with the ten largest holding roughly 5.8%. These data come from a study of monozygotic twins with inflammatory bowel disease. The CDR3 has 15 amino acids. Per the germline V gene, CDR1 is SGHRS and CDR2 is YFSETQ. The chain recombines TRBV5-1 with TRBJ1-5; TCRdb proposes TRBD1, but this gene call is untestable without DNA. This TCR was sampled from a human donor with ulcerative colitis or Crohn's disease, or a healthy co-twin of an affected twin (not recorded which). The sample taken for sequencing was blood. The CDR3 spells CASSSGDSLNQPQHF.